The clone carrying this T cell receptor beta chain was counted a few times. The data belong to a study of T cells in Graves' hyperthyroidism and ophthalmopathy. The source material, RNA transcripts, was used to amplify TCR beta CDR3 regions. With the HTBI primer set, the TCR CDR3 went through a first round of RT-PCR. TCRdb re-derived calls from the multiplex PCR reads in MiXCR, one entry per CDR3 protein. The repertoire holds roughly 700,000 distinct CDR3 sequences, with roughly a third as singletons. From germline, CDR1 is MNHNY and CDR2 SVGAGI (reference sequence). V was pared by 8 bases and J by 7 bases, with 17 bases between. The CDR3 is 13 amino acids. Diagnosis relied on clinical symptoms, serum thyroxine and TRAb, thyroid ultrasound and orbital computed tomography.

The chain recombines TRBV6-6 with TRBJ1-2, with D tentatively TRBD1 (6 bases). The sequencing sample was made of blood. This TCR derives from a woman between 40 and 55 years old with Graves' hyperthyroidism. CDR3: CASSPGGPSGYTF. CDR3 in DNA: TGTGCCAGCTCCCCGGGGGGGCCTTCTGGCTACACCTTC.